These 8 T cell receptor beta chains share one sample of origin, sequenced in a study of shared clonotypes between healthy human individuals. Using immunoSEQ multiplex PCR, the repertoire was profiled, and TCRdb retains in-frame clones only, with some absent. The table includes millions of clones, 90% to 95% detected once. The sequencing sample was made of naive CD4+ T cells sorted from blood. Stated subset: CD45RA+ positively selected. Receptors were obtained from a man between 18 and 35 years old in good health.

The V gene is TRBV28, the J gene TRBJ2-2; TRBD1 agrees at 7 bases. The ends lost 6 bases at V and 17 bases at J; junction bases unmatched: 15. The germline V gene has CDR1 MDHEN and CDR2 SYDVKM. This CDR3 is built from 13 residues. CDR3 nucleotide sequence: TGTGCCAGCAGCCCAGGACAGGCCCGGAGTCTCTTTTTT. Protein product: CASSPGQARSLFF.

The rearrangement uses TRBV10-3 and TRBJ2-7; D possibly corresponds to TRBD1 (5 bases). There are 14 residues in the CDR3. The germline gives CDR1 ENHRY, CDR2 SYGVKD. V gave up 10 bases and J gave up 1 base, with 17 bases separating them. The CDR3 coding sequence is TGTGCCAGTACCGACAGCACCAATTCCTACGAGCAGTACTTC. Protein: CASTDSTNSYEQYF.

This clone was detected only once. This rearrangement joins TRBV5-6 to TRBJ1-1, with 11 bases lining up with TRBD1. CDR3 length: 16 residues. Trimming took 4 bases from V and 5 from J; bases not matched to a gene: 10. The germline V gene encodes CDR1 SGHDT and CDR2 YYEEEE. The CDR3 nucleotides read TGTGCCAGCAGCCCCGGGACAGGGGGTAGAAAAACTGAAGCTTTCTTT. This codes for CASSPGTGGRKTEAFF. Supplemented by reference TRBV5-6 and TRBJ1-1, the full variable domain reads DAGVTQSPTHLIKTRGQQVTLRCSPKSGHDTVSWYQQALGQGPQFIFQYYEEEERQRGNFPDRFSGHQFPNYSSELNVNALLLGDSALYLCASSPGTGGRKTEAFFGQGTRLTVV.

The chain is built from TRBV6-6 and TRBJ1-5; the D is unclear. Trimming shortened V by 6 bases and J by 0 bases, and 6 bases separated the two germline ends. CDR1 and CDR2 (germline): MNHNY, SVGAGI (reference sequence). This CDR3 has 13 amino acids. CDR3 in DNA: TGTGCCAGCAGGATGGATAGCAATCAGCCCCAGCATTTT. Residues: CASRMDSNQPQHF.

This clone occurred a few times. Other DNA sequences from this sample encode an identical CDR3 as well. J is TRBJ1-5 and V is TRBV27, with D possibly matching TRBD1 (5 bases). The CDR3 contains 13 residues. CDR1 is MNHEY, CDR2 SMNVEV, per germline (reference sequence). Deletions cut 6 bases from V and 5 bases from J, with 11 bases between. The CDR3 nucleotides are TGTGCCAGCAGCCTCAGGGAGGATCAGCCCCAGCATTTT. It encodes CASSLREDQPQHF.

The V call is TRBV18, the J call TRBJ2-2; 10 positions match TRBD1. This CDR3 is built from 17 residues. The V gene end was trimmed by 4 bases and the J gene end by 5 bases; junction bases not matched to a gene: 10. Germline CDR1 and CDR2: KGHSH and LQKENI. As DNA, the CDR3 is TGTGCCAGCTCACACCTCTCTCCGGGACAGGGGACCGGGGAGCTGTTTTTT. Protein: CASSHLSPGQGTGELFF. The variable domain in full, completed from reference TRBV18 and TRBJ2-2, reads NAGVMQNPRHLVRRRGQEARLRCSPMKGHSHVYWYRQLPEEGLKFMVYLQKENIIDESGMPKERFSAEFPKEGPSILRIQQVVRGDSAAYFCASSHLSPGQGTGELFFGEGSRLTVL.

The rearrangement joins TRBV2 to TRBJ1-4; tentative D call: TRBD1 (5 bases). The germline V and J ends were trimmed by 3 bases and 7 bases, with 15 bases remaining between them. This CDR3 is 15 amino acids long. Germline CDR1 SNHLY, CDR2 FYNNEI. The CDR3: CASSEFGAGSEKLFF. DNA of the CDR3: TGTGCCAGCAGTGAGTTCGGGGCTGGGAGTGAAAAACTGTTTTTT.

Notes on this clone: Other DNA variants within this sample encode the same CDR3. The chain joins TRBV7-2 to TRBJ2-1; 15 positions match TRBD2. This CDR3 is 15 amino acids long. Unmatched junction bases numbered 3, after V lost 5 bases and J lost 7 bases. Germline assignment: CDR1 SGHTA and CDR2 FQGNSA. CDR3 coding DNA: TGTGCCAGCAGCCGGGGACTAGCGGGAGGTAATGAGCAGTTCTTC. Protein sequence: CASSRGLAGGNEQFF.